This T cell receptor (beta chain) is drawn from a study of T-cell memory formation after mild COVID-19. Study at large: Largely, the TCR clusters proved donor specific.

The study's findings and limits: Whether second-wave clones peaking at day 37 were SARS-CoV-2 specific went unconfirmed. Clones contracting day 15 to 85 were balanced CD4/CD8; later expanders leaned CD4+.

Employing constant-segment primers, 5'RACE generated TCR alpha and TCR beta cDNA libraries bearing sample barcodes and UMIs. TCRdb reprocessed the 5' RACE reads with MiXCR, giving one entry per CDR3 protein. Of around 370,000 distinct CDR3 sequences in the sample, 21% are singletons; the top ten hold about 12%. Concerning this clonotype: The antigen is unknown.

CDR1 SQVTM and CDR2 ANQGSEA come from the germline V gene. Trimming removed 6 bases from V and 2 bases from J; junction bases left unmatched: 7. This CDR3 contains 14 residues. Sequences were obtained from PBMCs or a T cell subset sorted from them (not recorded which). This receptor was identified in an adult woman who had mild COVID-19 (a few samples of this study predate the infection). Cell type and time point are not known. The V call is TRBV29-1, the J call TRBJ2-1; TRBD1 agrees at 7 bases. CDR3 residues: CSVGQGGAYNEQFF. The CDR3 DNA is TGCAGCGTAGGACAAGGGGGCGCCTACAATGAGCAGTTCTTC.